The present TCR beta chain was sequenced within a study of T cell responses to AZD1222 COVID-19 vaccine. Overall study: Timing groups of about 4 and about 12 weeks for second doses were pooled.

Using immunoSEQ multiplex PCR, the repertoire was profiled, and TCRdb retains in-frame clones only, with some absent. The sample shows some 97,000 clones, about 86% of them seen only once. Notes on the study in general: Among the donors, most were white British and more were female, and clonal diversity was possibly underestimated. Along spike, vaccine-associated CD4 TCRs were found throughout, with dominance at 160-218 and 743-854. An increase in Spike-specific TCR breadth and depth was observed after two AZD1222 doses.

Comments on this clone: Its target is not known.

This clonotype was obtained from an adult in good health. Sequencing was performed on peripheral blood, taken on day 0 of AZD1222 vaccination.

CDR3 sequence reads: CASSPSLLRVEAFF. The CDR3 bases are TGTGCCAGCAGCCCAAGCCTGTTGAGGGTTGAAGCTTTCTTT. The genes are TRBV3-1 (or the pseudogene TRBV3-2) and TRBJ1-1; no firm D call. Trimming stripped 4 bases from V and 7 bases from J, with 16 bases between. This CDR3 has 14 residues. The germline CDR1 and CDR2 sequences are LGHDT and YNNKEL (reference sequence).